This T cell receptor (beta chain) was profiled in a study of patients and donors after allogeneic stem cell transplantation. V was pared by 6 bases and J by 4 bases, with 11 bases of the junction left unmatched. Per the germline V gene, CDR1 is KGHSH and CDR2 is LQKENI. The CDR3 runs to 16 residues. MiXCR, applied by TCRdb to the RT-PCR reads, yields one record per CDR3 protein. The sample contains fewer than 500,000 distinct CDR3 sequences, 16% of which appear only once. The J gene is TRBJ1-1, the V gene TRBV18; TRBD1 aligns across 10 bases. This TCR derives from a human donor who was either an allogeneic HSCT recipient or a stem cell or donor lymphocyte infusion donor (not recorded which). It is not recorded whose cells these are; they may come from a transplant donor. Sequencing was performed on blood, either unsorted or a sorted T cell fraction (not recorded which). As DNA, the CDR3 is TGTGCCAGCTCCCCCGGACAGGGGGAAATGAGCACTGAAGCTTTCTTT. Its protein is CASSPGQGEMSTEAFF.